Presented here are 30 T cell receptor beta chains from one specimen sequenced in a study of control samples from healthy donors and cancer patients. Data came from immunoSEQ multiplex PCR; TCRdb stores just in-frame clones and leaves some out. The table has about 130,000 clones, around 90% seen once. The sequenced material came from blood. These receptor sequences come from a man between 18 and 35 years old in good health.

The V and J genes are TRBV6-1 and TRBJ2-7; D remains ambiguous. There are 15 residues in the CDR3. V was clipped by 1 base and J by 2 bases, with 12 bases between them. Looked up from germline, CDR1 is MNHNS and CDR2 is SASEGT. The CDR3 loop is CASSEGWVETYEQYF. CDR3 sequence (DNA): TGTGCCAGCAGTGAAGGTTGGGTCGAGACCTACGAGCAGTACTTC.

The chain combines TRBV6-5 with TRBJ2-5, with D maybe TRBD2 (5 bases). CDR1 and CDR2 from the germline V gene are MNHEY and SVGAGI. This CDR3 has 15 amino acids. Trimming took 6 bases from V and 5 from J, leaving 19 bases between them. This CDR3 is CASRSLPIPGETQYF. Here the CDR3 DNA reads TGTGCCAGCAGATCCCTACCTATACCGGGGGAGACCCAGTACTTC.

The rearrangement links TRBV6-1 to TRBJ2-7; the match to TRBD1 covers 8 bases. Germline V gene lookup returns CDR1 MNHNS and CDR2 SASEGT. J lost 1 base, V lost 1 base, and 3 bases had no gene match. The CDR3 length is 15 residues. The chain's CDR3 is CASSEDWTGSYEQYF. The CDR3 DNA reads as TGTGCCAGCAGTGAAGACTGGACAGGGTCCTACGAGCAGTACTTC.

This clone appeared once. The chain joins TRBV19 to TRBJ1-5; D unclear. Trimming pared 3 bases from V and 3 bases from J, leaving 6 bases between. The germline gives CDR1 LNHDA, CDR2 SQIVND (reference sequence). The CDR3 has 13 residues. Written as DNA, the CDR3 is TGTGCCAGTAGTATGATAGTCAATCAGCCCCAGCATTTT. Translated: CASSMIVNQPQHF.

The chain is built from TRBV2 and TRBJ1-6; a possible D gene is TRBD1 (5 bases). V lost 5 bases and J lost 6, with 11 bases in between. Germline CDR1 and CDR2: SNHLY and FYNNEI. The length of the CDR3 is 14 residues. This chain's CDR3 is CASSKTGGNSPLHF. In DNA, the CDR3 is TGTGCCAGCAGTAAAACCGGGGGTAATTCACCCCTCCACTTT.

This chain connects TRBV12-3 or TRBV12-4 to TRBJ1-5; TRBD1 might be the D (5 bases). The CDR3 extends over 13 amino acids. V was cut by 6 bases and J by 5 bases, with 11 bases left in between. CDR3 protein: CASRTGRDQPQHF. The CDR3 DNA is TGTGCCAGCAGGACGGGACGGGATCAGCCCCAGCATTTT.

The genes are TRBV3-1 (or the pseudogene TRBV3-2) and TRBJ1-1; possible D gene TRBD1, 6 bases. Germline assignment: CDR1 LGHDT and CDR2 YNNKEL (reference sequence). V was pared by 1 base and J by 4 bases, with 13 bases between. The CDR3 runs 15 residues. In nucleotides, the CDR3 is TGTGCCAGCAGCCAAGCGGGGGGCCGGGGCACTGAAGCTTTCTTT. This translates into CASSQAGGRGTEAFF.

V usage is TRBV29-1 and J usage is TRBJ2-3; possibly TRBD2 for D (6 bases). The germline V and J ends were trimmed by 5 bases and 6 bases, with 12 bases remaining between them. Germline V CDR1 and CDR2: SQVTM, ANQGSEA. This CDR3 is built from 12 residues. The CDR3 loop reads CSVKRASDTQYF. Here the CDR3 DNA reads TGCAGCGTTAAGCGGGCATCCGATACGCAGTATTTT.

J is TRBJ2-3 and V is TRBV7-9; D perhaps matches TRBD1 (6 bases). Trimming pared 3 bases from V and 7 bases from J, leaving 17 bases between. The CDR3 is 15 amino acids. Germline assignment: CDR1 SEHNR and CDR2 FQNEAQ (reference sequence). The chain's CDR3 is CASSFRDNWVYTQYF. The CDR3 DNA reads as TGTGCCAGCAGCTTCCGGGACAATTGGGTTTATACGCAGTATTTT.

V and J are TRBV4-1 and TRBJ2-2; weak D call: TRBD1 (6 bases). Trimming took off 5 bases at V and 0 bases at J, with 16 bases between the two ends. Germline assignment: CDR1 MGHRA and CDR2 YSYEKL. CDR3 length: 17 residues. The DNA for the CDR3 is TGCGCCAGCAGCAAAAATACAGGGTCGGCGAACACCGGGGAGCTGTTTTTT. Its protein is CASSKNTGSANTGELFF.

CDR3 bases: TGTGCCAGCAGCGTGGGACTAGCCCCAGATACGCAGTATTTT. As protein: CASSVGLAPDTQYF. This chain uses TRBV9 with TRBJ2-3; 9 positions agree with TRBD2. The germline V gene has CDR1 SGDLS and CDR2 YYNGEE. The CDR3 is 14 residues long. V shed 2 bases, J shed 4 bases, and the junction held 2 bases outside the gene matches. Variable domain in full (rest from reference TRBV9 and TRBJ2-3): DSGVTQTPKHLITATGQRVTLRCSPRSGDLSVYWYQQSLDQGLQFLIQYYNGEERAKGNILERFSAQQFPDLHSELNLSSLELGDSALYFCASSVGLAPDTQYFGPGTRLTVL.

V is TRBV6-1 and J is TRBJ1-1; D is unresolved. Trimming removed 2 bases from V and 1 base from J, with 5 bases in between. CDR3 length: 13 amino acids. CDR1 and CDR2 from the germline V gene are MNHNS and SASEGT. The CDR3 protein is CASSEQANTEAFF. In DNA form, the CDR3 reads TGTGCCAGCAGTGAACAGGCGAACACTGAAGCTTTCTTT.

In its sample, this clone was seen once. The chain uses TRBV6-2 or TRBV6-3 and TRBJ2-5, with D tentatively TRBD1 or TRBD2 (5 bases each). Trimming removed 4 bases at V and 4 bases at J, with 16 bases between. The V gene's germline CDR1 is MNHEY and CDR2 SVGEGT. This CDR3 is built from 15 residues. The chain's CDR3 is CASSFWVRDAETQYF. The CDR3 nucleotides are TGTGCCAGCAGTTTCTGGGTTCGGGACGCAGAGACCCAGTACTTC.

The CDR3: CASSQDLGGGAWDEQYF. In nucleotides, the CDR3 is TGCGCCAGCAGCCAAGATCTGGGCGGGGGGGCCTGGGACGAGCAGTACTTC. V is TRBV4-1 and J is TRBJ2-7; TRBD2 agrees at 9 bases. J was trimmed by 5 bases and V by 0 bases; bases with no gene match: 11. The CDR3 extends over 17 amino acids. Germline CDR1 and CDR2: MGHRA and YSYEKL.

The chain recombines TRBV2 with TRBJ2-3; D might be TRBD1 or TRBD2, each matching 5 bases. Trimming left V 2 bases short and J 3 bases short, with 12 bases between. The CDR3 has 15 residues. CDR1 is SNHLY, CDR2 FYNNEI, per germline. This CDR3 reads CASSENRGETDTQYF. CDR3 nucleotide sequence: TGTGCCAGCAGTGAAAACCGAGGGGAAACAGATACGCAGTATTTT.

This clone was seen just once. The chain joins TRBV18 to TRBJ1-3; TRBD1 might be the D (6 bases). V was clipped by 2 bases and J by 0 bases, with 20 bases between them. Germline loops: CDR1 KGHSH, CDR2 LQKENI. This CDR3 has 19 residues. The CDR3 DNA is TGTGCCAGCTCACCAAGTGGGGACAAGAGTCATCTCTCTGGAAACACCATATATTTT. Amino acids: CASSPSGDKSHLSGNTIYF.

The chain recombines TRBV5-5 with TRBJ2-5; 9 bases are shared with TRBD1. Germline assignment: CDR1 SGHKS and CDR2 YYEKEE (reference sequence). J gave up 4 bases and V 2 bases, and 6 bases lay outside the gene matches. This CDR3 comprises 15 residues. The CDR3 region is CASSFWTGVTETQYF. As DNA, the CDR3 is TGTGCCAGCAGCTTCTGGACAGGGGTAACAGAGACCCAGTACTTC.

The chain combines TRBV6-1 with TRBJ2-2; 7 bases are shared with TRBD2. This CDR3 is built from 16 residues. The germline V gene encodes CDR1 MNHNS and CDR2 SASEGT. After removal of 4 bases from V and 2 bases from J, the junction contained 7 bases not matched to a gene. The CDR3 reads CASSGDRDYNTGELFF. The CDR3 nucleotides read TGTGCCAGCAGTGGGGACCGGGACTACAACACCGGGGAGCTGTTTTTT.

This rearrangement joins TRBV11-3 to TRBJ2-7; 9 nucleotides match TRBD1. Losses at the gene ends were 3 bases for V and 0 bases for J; bases not matched to a gene: 6. Germline CDR1 reads SGHNT; CDR2 reads YENEEA. This CDR3 has 16 residues. CDR3 DNA: TGTGCCAGCAGCTTCCCGGACAGGGGCACCTCCTACGAGCAGTACTTC. This codes for CASSFPDRGTSYEQYF.

This chain links TRBV5-5 with TRBJ1-2; D is undetermined. Trimming took off 4 bases at V and 5 bases at J, with 15 bases between the two ends. The CDR3 totals 14 residues. The V gene's germline CDR1 is SGHKS and CDR2 YYEKEE (reference sequence). CDR3 DNA sequence: TGTGCCAGCAGCCCTGGGTGGTATCCTTATGGCTACACCTTC. It translates to CASSPGWYPYGYTF. Based on the CDR3 plus reference TRBV5-5 and TRBJ1-2, the full variable domain is DAGVTQSPTHLIKTRGQQVTLRCSPISGHKSVSWYQQVLGQGPQFIFQYYEKEERGRGNFPDRFSARQFPNYSSELNVNALLLGDSALYLCASSPGWYPYGYTFGSGTRLTVV.

In DNA, the CDR3 is TGTGCCACCAGTGATTGGGGCCCAGGGGGGGAGACCCAGTACTTC. Translated, it gives CATSDWGPGGETQYF. This rearrangement joins TRBV24-1 to TRBJ2-5, with a weak D call TRBD1 (7 bases). V lost 2 bases to trimming and J lost 5 bases, with 14 bases between them. The CDR3 is 15 amino acids. Germline V gives CDR1 KGHDR, CDR2 SFDVKD.

This rearrangement joins TRBV7-2 to TRBJ1-5; maybe TRBD1 (5 bases). The length of the CDR3 is 15 residues. The V end was cut by 5 bases, the J end by 7 bases, with 18 bases between. In germline, CDR1 is SGHTA, CDR2 FQGNSA. CDR3 DNA: TGTGCCAGCAGCCAAAGAGGCGGGGGTAGGCAGCCCCAGCATTTT. This sequence encodes CASSQRGGGRQPQHF. Drawing the rest from reference TRBV7-2 and TRBJ1-5, the complete variable domain is GAGVSQSPSNKVTEKGKDVELRCDPISGHTALYWYRQSLGQGLEFLIYFQGNSAPDKSGLPSDRFSAERTGGSVSTLTIQRTQQEDSAVYLCASSQRGGGRQPQHFGDGTRLSIL.

This clone was counted a single time. The CDR3, as DNA: TGTGCCAGCAGAGAAAGCTCCGGGACTAGCGGGTCCGAGCAGTACTTC. Its translation is CASRESSGTSGSEQYF. The rearrangement links TRBV2 to TRBJ2-7; 12 positions match TRBD2. Germline values: CDR1 SNHLY, CDR2 FYNNEI. The CDR3 consists of 16 residues. J lost 6 bases, V lost 6 bases, and 12 bases had no gene match. The variable domain in full, completed from reference TRBV2 and TRBJ2-7, reads EPEVTQTPSHQVTQMGQEVILRCVPISNHLYFYWYRQILGQKVEFLVSFYNNEISEKSEIFDDQFSVERPDGSNFTLKIRSTKLEDSAMYFCASRESSGTSGSEQYFGPGTRLTVT.

CDR3 protein: CASSLAATGLNSPLHF. The CDR3 nucleotides read TGCGCCAGCAGCTTGGCGGCCACGGGTCTTAATTCACCCCTCCACTTT. The V and J genes are TRBV5-1 and TRBJ1-6, with D unresolved. The CDR3 loop spans 16 amino acids. Germline assignment: CDR1 SGHRS and CDR2 YFSETQ. V was cut by 0 bases and J by 6 bases, with 13 bases left in between.

The V gene is TRBV12-5, the J gene TRBJ2-7; D is perhaps TRBD2 (6 bases). Trimming stripped 1 base from V and 2 bases from J, with 12 bases between. The CDR3 is 15 amino acids. Germline CDR1 LGHNT, CDR2 FRNRAP. The CDR3 DNA reads as TGTGCTAGTGGTTTGGCCCCGGGGGAGCCCTACGAGCAGTACTTC. Amino acids: CASGLAPGEPYEQYF.

V is TRBV5-4 and J is TRBJ2-1, with 10 positions matching TRBD2. V was clipped by 2 bases and J by 5 bases; unmatched bases: 4. Germline CDR1 is SGHNT and CDR2 is YYREEE (reference sequence). The CDR3 has 15 amino acids. The CDR3 spells CASSLAGGQNNEQFF. The CDR3, as DNA: TGTGCCAGCAGCTTAGCGGGGGGGCAGAACAATGAGCAGTTCTTC.

In its sample, this clone was seen once. The junction and the germline gene differ at one end; a read error may be behind it. CDR3 sequence (DNA): TGTGCCAGCAGTTGGACAGCACTCAATCAACCCCAGCATTTT. Residues: CASSWTALNQPQHF. V usage is TRBV28 and J usage is TRBJ1-5; tentative D call: TRBD1 (6 bases). This CDR3 is built from 14 residues. The germline CDR1 and CDR2 sequences are MDHEN and SYDVKM.

The chain is built from TRBV25-1 and TRBJ2-3, with no clear D. The CDR3 spans 18 residues. V lost 7 bases and J 0 bases, leaving 23 bases between the germline ends. Germline V lookup: CDR1 MGHDK, CDR2 SYGVNS. This chain's CDR3 is CASTPDGRTDSSTDTQYF. In DNA form, the CDR3 reads TGTGCCAGCACGCCCGACGGACGGACCGATTCTAGCACAGATACGCAGTATTTT.

The rearrangement links TRBV28 to TRBJ1-5; TRBD1 agrees at 7 bases. J gave up 7 bases and V 5 bases, and 11 bases lay outside the gene matches. CDR3 length: 15 residues. Per the germline V gene, CDR1 is MDHEN and CDR2 is SYDVKM. CDR3 nucleotide sequence: TGTGCCAGCAGTCTTCTAACAGGGGTAACCCAGCCCCAGCATTTT. This gives the protein CASSLLTGVTQPQHF.

The CDR3 protein is CASRPGGLAGPLRGDTQYF. The CDR3 DNA reads TGTGCCAGCAGACCCGGCGGGCTAGCGGGGCCCCTACGTGGAGATACGCAGTATTTT. The chain joins TRBV5-6 to TRBJ2-3; TRBD2 matches 9 bases. Germline CDR1 reads SGHDT; CDR2 reads YYEEEE. The CDR3 extends over 19 amino acids. Unmatched junction bases numbered 21, after V lost 5 bases and J lost 5 bases.